The present entry profiles one T cell receptor (beta chain) with its context. This specimen belongs to a study of shared clonotypes between healthy human individuals. About the study: Two women and a few men aged 18 to 49 served as donors.

Germline CDR1 is MNHEY and CDR2 is SMNVEV (reference sequence). The CDR3 has 17 residues. Trimming shortened V by 2 bases and J by 2 bases, and 19 bases separated the two germline ends. Replicate PCRs from sorted subsets contained around 200 ng DNA, which is 31,000 or so T cell genomes. Sequencing was performed with immunoSEQ multiplex PCR; in TCRdb, only in-frame clones are kept and a portion is missing. There are around 2.5 million clones in the sample; approximately 93% occur only once, and 0.36% lies in the top ten. The sequenced sample was naive CD4+ T cells from PBMCs. Subset specified: CD45RA+ positively selected. The rearrangement uses TRBV27 and TRBJ2-7; the D gene is possibly TRBD1 (7 bases). The TCR originated in a young man in good health. Some clones in this sample may be carry-over from other donors' samples. CDR3 sequence (DNA): TGTGCCAGCAGTTTAACATATGCCGCGGGACAGCCCTACGAGCAGTACTTC. Encoded protein: CASSLTYAAGQPYEQYF.